These 19 T cell receptor beta chains were sequenced from one sample in a study of radiation and T cells in renal cell carcinoma. Time point meaning: blood 4 weeks post-SBRT, at nephrectomy. The treatment denotes: 15 Gy SBRT to primary tumor, nephrectomy 4 weeks later. Sequencing was performed with immunoSEQ multiplex PCR; in TCRdb, only in-frame clones are kept and a portion is missing. The sample contains around 100,000 clones, approximately 80% of which appear only once. The specimen was blood, collected from a patient whose treatment included radiotherapy and nephrectomy. The receptors come from a man aged 60-69 years with renal cell carcinoma.

This chain joins TRBV5-1 and TRBJ2-3; 7 bases are shared with TRBD1. Germline V gene data show CDR1 as SGHRS and CDR2 as YFSETQ. CDR3 length equals 14 residues. V lost 4 bases, J lost 2 bases, and 4 bases stayed unmatched. CDR3 sequence: CASSTGQDTDTQYF. CDR3 bases: TGCGCCAGCAGCACCGGACAGGACACAGATACGCAGTATTTT. Full variable domain (rest looked up from reference TRBV5-1 and TRBJ2-3): KAGVTQTPRYLIKTRGQQVTLSCSPISGHRSVSWYQQTPGQGLQFLFEYFSETQRNKGNFPGRFSGRQFSNSRSEMNVSTLELGDSALYLCASSTGQDTDTQYFGPGTRLTVL.

This chain links TRBV11-3 with TRBJ1-1; the D gene is possibly TRBD1 (6 bases). V was trimmed by 3 bases and J by 1 base, leaving 9 bases between them. The CDR3 loop spans 14 amino acids. Germline values: CDR1 SGHNT, CDR2 YENEEA. CDR3 DNA: TGTGCCAGCAGCTTTGGGACATGGAACACTGAAGCTTTCTTT. Protein: CASSFGTWNTEAFF.

The genes are TRBV7-8 and TRBJ2-3, with TRBD2 matching over 11 bases. CDR1 and CDR2 from the germline V gene are SGHVS and FQNEAQ. There are 15 residues in the CDR3. V lost 5 bases to trimming and J lost 4 bases; unmatched junction nucleotides: 5. CDR3 region: CASSKTSGESDTQYF. DNA for the CDR3: TGTGCCAGCAGCAAGACTAGCGGGGAGTCAGATACGCAGTATTTT.

The genes are TRBV28 and TRBJ2-7, with 7 bases that match TRBD1. This CDR3 has 12 residues. CDR1 is MDHEN and CDR2 is SYDVKM in the germline V gene. V lost 6 bases to trimming and J lost 7 bases; unmatched junction nucleotides: 6. CDR3 nucleotides: TGTGCCAGCAGCACCGGGACAGCGGAGCAGTACTTC. The encoded protein is CASSTGTAEQYF.

The J gene is TRBJ1-4, the V gene TRBV13; D possibly corresponds to TRBD1 (5 bases). The CDR3 is made up of 13 amino acids. From germline, CDR1 is PRHDT and CDR2 FYEKMQ (reference sequence). The V and J ends lost 3 bases and 4 bases respectively, with 6 bases between them. CDR3 sequence (DNA): TGTGCCAGCAGCTTTCAGGGTAATGAAAAACTGTTTTTT. It encodes CASSFQGNEKLFF.

The chain recombines TRBV5-6 with TRBJ1-2; 7 nucleotides match TRBD1. The CDR3 runs to 12 residues. J lost 7 bases, V lost 1 base, and 1 base had no gene match. Germline CDR1 is SGHDT and CDR2 is YYEEEE. The CDR3 loop is CASSLRGPGYTF. DNA of the CDR3: TGTGCCAGCAGCTTGAGGGGGCCTGGCTACACCTTC.

The chain couples TRBV7-9 to TRBJ2-3; maybe TRBD2 (6 bases). Germline V CDR1 and CDR2: SEHNR, FQNEAQ (reference sequence). V lost 4 bases and J 0 bases, leaving 8 bases between the germline ends. CDR3 length equals 14 residues. The CDR3 loop reads CASSWGDSTDTQYF. CDR3 bases: TGTGCCAGCAGCTGGGGGGACAGCACAGATACGCAGTATTTT.

The chain joins TRBV2 to TRBJ1-5; 7 nucleotides align to TRBD1. Germline assignment: CDR1 SNHLY and CDR2 FYNNEI. The CDR3 runs 14 residues. The ends lost 7 bases at V and 2 bases at J; junction bases unmatched: 5. The CDR3 DNA is TGTGCCAGCACGGGGGACAGTGGCAATCAGCCCCAGCATTTT. Translated: CASTGDSGNQPQHF.

V is TRBV28 and J is TRBJ2-7; no reliable D call. The CDR3 has 14 residues. Trimming took off 3 bases at V and 5 bases at J, with 14 bases between the two ends. Germline V gene data show CDR1 as MDHEN and CDR2 as SYDVKM. In DNA form, the CDR3 reads TGTGCCAGCAGTTTGTCCCCCCTAAAGGACGAGCAGTACTTC. It translates to CASSLSPLKDEQYF.

The CDR3 loop is CASSFPSNTGELFF. In DNA form, the CDR3 reads TGTGCCAGCAGCTTTCCGTCGAACACCGGGGAGCTGTTTTTT. This chain links TRBV5-6 with TRBJ2-2; no clear D gene. Per the germline V gene, CDR1 is SGHDT and CDR2 is YYEEEE. V was clipped by 2 bases and J by 0 bases, with 5 bases between them. CDR3 size: 14 residues.

J is TRBJ2-1 and V is TRBV19, with 11 positions matching TRBD2. CDR1 and CDR2 from the germline V gene are LNHDA and SQIVND (reference sequence). The CDR3 covers 17 residues. Trimming at V came to 4 bases and at J to 2 bases, leaving 7 bases not matched to a gene. The CDR3 sequence: CASSTKTSGATYNEQFF. The CDR3 bases are TGTGCCAGTAGTACAAAGACTAGCGGGGCAACCTACAATGAGCAGTTCTTC.

The chain combines TRBV4-3 with TRBJ2-7; no firm D call. CDR1 is LGHNA, CDR2 YSLEER, per germline. The germline V and J ends were trimmed by 4 bases and 0 bases, with 13 bases remaining between them. The CDR3 runs to 15 residues. CDR3 protein: CASSLGGYRSYEQYF. The CDR3 nucleotides are TGCGCCAGCAGCCTAGGCGGTTATCGCTCCTACGAGCAGTACTTC.

The chain joins TRBV27 to TRBJ2-1; TRBD2 matches at 8 bases. With 6 bases clipped from V and 2 bases from J, the junction kept 3 bases outside the gene matches. This CDR3 contains 14 residues. Germline assignment: CDR1 MNHEY and CDR2 SMNVEV (reference sequence). In nucleotides, the CDR3 is TGTGCCAGCAGACAGCGGGGGCCCTACAATGAGCAGTTCTTC. Its translation: CASRQRGPYNEQFF.

This chain connects TRBV25-1 to TRBJ1-2; tentative D call: TRBD1 (5 bases). Per germline, CDR1 MGHDK and CDR2 SYGVNS. Deletions cut 1 base from V and 8 bases from J, with 17 bases between. The CDR3 spans 15 residues. The CDR3 DNA reads as TGTGCCAGCAGTGAATTGGGCCAGGGTGGGAAAGGCTACACCTTC. It translates to CASSELGQGGKGYTF.

The chain combines TRBV5-1 with TRBJ2-1; D remains unclear. Germline values: CDR1 SGHRS, CDR2 YFSETQ. The CDR3 runs to 13 residues. The germline V and J ends were trimmed by 0 bases and 5 bases, with 6 bases remaining between them. The CDR3, as DNA: TGCGCCAGCAGCTTGGAACCGAACAATGAGCAGTTCTTC. Protein: CASSLEPNNEQFF.

The rearrangement links TRBV2 to TRBJ2-3; D unresolved. From germline, CDR1 is SNHLY and CDR2 FYNNEI. V was pared by 7 bases and J by 2 bases, with 16 bases between. The CDR3 runs to 15 residues. The DNA for the CDR3 is TGTGCCAGCACCGGTAAGGCACCAGCCACAGATACGCAGTATTTT. Its translation is CASTGKAPATDTQYF. The full variable domain, its missing parts supplied by reference TRBV2 and TRBJ2-3, is EPEVTQTPSHQVTQMGQEVILRCVPISNHLYFYWYRQILGQKVEFLVSFYNNEISEKSEIFDDQFSVERPDGSNFTLKIRSTKLEDSAMYFCASTGKAPATDTQYFGPGTRLTVL.

V gene TRBV28 combines with J gene TRBJ2-3, with 9 bases identical to TRBD2. The V gene end was trimmed by 0 bases and the J gene end by 1 base; junction bases not matched to a gene: 2. CDR3 length equals 16 residues. Germline loops: CDR1 MDHEN, CDR2 SYDVKM. The DNA of the CDR3 is TGTGCCAGCAGTTTATGGGTAGCGGGAGGCACAGATACGCAGTATTTT. Its protein product is CASSLWVAGGTDTQYF.

The rearrangement joins TRBV30 to TRBJ1-2, with 9 bases identical to TRBD1. Looked up from germline, CDR1 is GTSNPN and CDR2 is SVGIG (reference sequence). V shed 2 bases and J 7 bases; nucleotides not matched to a gene: 5. The CDR3 contains 13 residues. CDR3 loop: CAWSPGQGFGYTF. Here the CDR3 DNA reads TGTGCCTGGAGTCCTGGACAGGGGTTTGGCTACACCTTC.

The V gene is TRBV2, the J gene TRBJ2-4; the D gene is possibly TRBD2 (5 bases). CDR3 length equals 13 residues. Germline-derived CDR1 and CDR2 are SNHLY and FYNNEI. V was pared by 0 bases and J by 9 bases, with 9 bases between. The CDR3 DNA follows: TGTGCCAGCAGTGAAGCTAGCGAGGGCATTCAGTACTTC. Its protein product is CASSEASEGIQYF.